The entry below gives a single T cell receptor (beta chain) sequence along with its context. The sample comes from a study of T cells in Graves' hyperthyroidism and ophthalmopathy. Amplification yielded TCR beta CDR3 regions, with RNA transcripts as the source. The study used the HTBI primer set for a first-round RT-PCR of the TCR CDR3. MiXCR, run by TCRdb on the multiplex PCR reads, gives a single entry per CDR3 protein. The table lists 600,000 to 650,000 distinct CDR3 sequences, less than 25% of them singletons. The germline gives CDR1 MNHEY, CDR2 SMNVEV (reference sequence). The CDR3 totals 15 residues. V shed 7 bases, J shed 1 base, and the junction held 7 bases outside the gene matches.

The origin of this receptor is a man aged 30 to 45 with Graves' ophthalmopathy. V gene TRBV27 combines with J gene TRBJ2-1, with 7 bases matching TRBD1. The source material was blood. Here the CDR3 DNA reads TGTGCCAGCAACCCCCTACAGGGGTCCTACAATGAGCAGTTCTTC. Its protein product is CASNPLQGSYNEQFF.